The entry that follows covers one T cell receptor beta chain sequence. Germline assignment: CDR1 SEHNR and CDR2 FQNEAQ (reference sequence). Trimming removed 1 base from V and 3 bases from J; junction bases left unmatched: 6. The CDR3 has 15 residues. The data were obtained in a study of patients and donors after allogeneic stem cell transplantation. TCRdb fed the RT-PCR reads into MiXCR, producing one record per CDR3 protein. Seen here are fewer than 60,000 distinct CDR3 sequences, roughly 13% observed once, and the top ten hold around 30%. The receptor comes from a human donor who was either an allogeneic HSCT recipient or a stem cell or donor lymphocyte infusion donor (not recorded which). It is not recorded whose cells these are; they may come from a transplant donor. The specimen was blood, either unsorted or a sorted T cell fraction (not recorded which). V is TRBV7-9 and J is TRBJ2-7, with 7 positions matching TRBD2. The DNA of the CDR3 is TGTGCCAGCAGCTTAGAAGAGGGAGGGCACTACGAGCAGTACTTC. It yields the protein CASSLEEGGHYEQYF.